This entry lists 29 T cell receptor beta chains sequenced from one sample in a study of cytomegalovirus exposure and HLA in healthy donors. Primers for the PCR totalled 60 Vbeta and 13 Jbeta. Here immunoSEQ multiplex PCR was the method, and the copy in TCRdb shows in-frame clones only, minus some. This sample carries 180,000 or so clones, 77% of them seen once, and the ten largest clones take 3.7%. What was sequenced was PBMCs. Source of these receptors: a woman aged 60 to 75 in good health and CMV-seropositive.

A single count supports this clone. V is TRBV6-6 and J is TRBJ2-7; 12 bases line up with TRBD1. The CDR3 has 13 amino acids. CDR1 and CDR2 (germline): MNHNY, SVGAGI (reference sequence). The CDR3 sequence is CASSYAGQGAHLV. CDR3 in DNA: TGTGCCAGCAGTTACGCGGGACAGGGGGCGCATCTCGTC.

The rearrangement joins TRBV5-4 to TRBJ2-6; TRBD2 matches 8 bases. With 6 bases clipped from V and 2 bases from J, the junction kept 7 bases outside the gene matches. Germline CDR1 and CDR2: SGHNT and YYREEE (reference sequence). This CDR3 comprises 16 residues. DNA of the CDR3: TGTGCCAGCACACGGGGGGGGCTGGCTGGGGCCAACGTCCTGACTTTC. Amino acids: CASTRGGLAGANVLTF.

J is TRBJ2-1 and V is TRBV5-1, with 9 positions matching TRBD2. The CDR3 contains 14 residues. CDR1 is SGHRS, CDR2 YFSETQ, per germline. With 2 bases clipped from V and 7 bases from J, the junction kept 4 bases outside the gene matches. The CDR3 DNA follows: TGCGCCAGCAGCTTAGCGGGGGGAGGTAATGAGCAGTTCTTC. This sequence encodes CASSLAGGGNEQFF. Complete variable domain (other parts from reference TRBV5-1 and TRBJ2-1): KAGVTQTPRYLIKTRGQQVTLSCSPISGHRSVSWYQQTPGQGLQFLFEYFSETQRNKGNFPGRFSGRQFSNSRSEMNVSTLELGDSALYLCASSLAGGGNEQFFGPGTRLTVL.

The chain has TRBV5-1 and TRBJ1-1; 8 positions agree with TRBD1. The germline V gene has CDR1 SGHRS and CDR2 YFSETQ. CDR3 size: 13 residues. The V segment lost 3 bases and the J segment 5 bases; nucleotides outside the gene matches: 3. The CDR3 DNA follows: TGCGCCAGCAGCTGGAGGACAGGGACTGAAGCTTTCTTT. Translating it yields CASSWRTGTEAFF.

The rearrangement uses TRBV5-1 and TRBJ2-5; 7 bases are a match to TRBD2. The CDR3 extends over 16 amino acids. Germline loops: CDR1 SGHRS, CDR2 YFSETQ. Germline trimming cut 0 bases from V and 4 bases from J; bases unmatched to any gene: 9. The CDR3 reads CASSLGLAVMGETQYF. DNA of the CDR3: TGCGCCAGCAGCTTGGGCCTAGCGGTGATGGGAGAGACCCAGTACTTC. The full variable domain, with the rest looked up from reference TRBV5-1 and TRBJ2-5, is KAGVTQTPRYLIKTRGQQVTLSCSPISGHRSVSWYQQTPGQGLQFLFEYFSETQRNKGNFPGRFSGRQFSNSRSEMNVSTLELGDSALYLCASSLGLAVMGETQYFGPGTRLLVL.

The CDR3: CASRSARAGGASDTQYF. The CDR3 region has the DNA TGTGCCAGCCGCTCAGCCCGAGCGGGGGGAGCCTCAGATACGCAGTATTTT. This chain links TRBV2 with TRBJ2-3; 9 positions agree with TRBD2. The CDR3 covers 17 residues. The junction had 16 bases not matched to a gene; V was cut back by 8 bases and J by 4 bases. Germline V CDR1 and CDR2: SNHLY, FYNNEI.

The CDR3 region has the DNA TGTGCCAGCAGTTGGAGCTACGACGGGAATCAGCCCCAGCATTTT. It translates to CASSWSYDGNQPQHF. The chain combines TRBV6-1 with TRBJ1-5; D unresolved. The germline V gene encodes CDR1 MNHNS and CDR2 SASEGT. The V end lost 5 bases, the J end lost 4 bases, and 15 bases lay between the germline ends. The CDR3 is made up of 15 amino acids.

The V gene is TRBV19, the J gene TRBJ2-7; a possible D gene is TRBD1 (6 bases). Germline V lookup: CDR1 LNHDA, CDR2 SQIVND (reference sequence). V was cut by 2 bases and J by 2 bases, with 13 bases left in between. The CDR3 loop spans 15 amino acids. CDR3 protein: CASSIPGQGTYEQYF. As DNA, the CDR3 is TGTGCCAGTAGTATACCGGGACAAGGAACCTACGAGCAGTACTTC.

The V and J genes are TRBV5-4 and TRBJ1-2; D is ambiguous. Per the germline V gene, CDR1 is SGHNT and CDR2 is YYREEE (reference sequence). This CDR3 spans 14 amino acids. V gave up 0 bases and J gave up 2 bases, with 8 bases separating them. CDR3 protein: CASSLERRNYGYTF. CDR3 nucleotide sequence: TGTGCCAGCAGCTTGGAACGGAGAAACTATGGCTACACCTTC.

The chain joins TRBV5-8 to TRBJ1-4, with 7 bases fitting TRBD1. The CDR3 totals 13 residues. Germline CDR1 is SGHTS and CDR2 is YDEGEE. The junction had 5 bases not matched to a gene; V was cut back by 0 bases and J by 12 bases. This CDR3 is CASSLGQGGQLFF. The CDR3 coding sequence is TGTGCCAGCAGCTTGGGGCAGGGGGGACAACTGTTTTTT.

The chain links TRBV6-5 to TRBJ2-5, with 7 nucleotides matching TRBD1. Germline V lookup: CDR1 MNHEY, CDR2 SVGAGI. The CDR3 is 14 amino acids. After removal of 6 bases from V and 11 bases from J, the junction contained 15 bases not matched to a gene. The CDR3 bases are TGTGCCAGCAGGAGGGGTCTAGTCCAGGGGGAGCAGTACTTC. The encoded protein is CASRRGLVQGEQYF.

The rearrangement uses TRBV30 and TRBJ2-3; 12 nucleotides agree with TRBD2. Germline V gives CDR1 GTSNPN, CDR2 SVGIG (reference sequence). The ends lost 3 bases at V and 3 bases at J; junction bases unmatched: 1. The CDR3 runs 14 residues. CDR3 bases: TGTGCCTGGAGGACTAGCGGGAGTACAGATACGCAGTATTTT. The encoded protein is CAWRTSGSTDTQYF.

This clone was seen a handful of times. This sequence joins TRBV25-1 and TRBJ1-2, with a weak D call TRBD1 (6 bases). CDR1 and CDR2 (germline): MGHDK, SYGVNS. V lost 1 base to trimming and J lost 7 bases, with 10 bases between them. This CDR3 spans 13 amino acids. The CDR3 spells CASSEWSRGGYTF. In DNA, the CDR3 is TGTGCCAGCAGTGAATGGAGCAGGGGTGGCTACACCTTC.

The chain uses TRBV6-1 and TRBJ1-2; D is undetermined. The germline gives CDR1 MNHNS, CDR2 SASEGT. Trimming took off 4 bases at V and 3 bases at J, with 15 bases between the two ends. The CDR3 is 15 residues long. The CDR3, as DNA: TGTGCCAGCAGTGTGGGAGAGGAGGTGGACTATGGCTACACCTTC. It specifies CASSVGEEVDYGYTF.

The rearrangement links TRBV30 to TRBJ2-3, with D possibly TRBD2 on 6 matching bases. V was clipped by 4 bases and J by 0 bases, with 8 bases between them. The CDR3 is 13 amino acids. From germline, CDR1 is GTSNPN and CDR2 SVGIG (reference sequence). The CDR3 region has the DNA TGTGCCTGGACGGGGGTGAGCACAGATACGCAGTATTTT. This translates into CAWTGVSTDTQYF.

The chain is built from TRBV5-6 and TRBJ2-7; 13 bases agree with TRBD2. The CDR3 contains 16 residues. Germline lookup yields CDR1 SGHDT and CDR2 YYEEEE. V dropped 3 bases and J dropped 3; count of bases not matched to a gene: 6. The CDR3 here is CASSSPGTSGVYEQYF. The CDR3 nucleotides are TGTGCCAGCAGCTCCCCGGGGACTAGCGGGGTCTACGAGCAGTACTTC.

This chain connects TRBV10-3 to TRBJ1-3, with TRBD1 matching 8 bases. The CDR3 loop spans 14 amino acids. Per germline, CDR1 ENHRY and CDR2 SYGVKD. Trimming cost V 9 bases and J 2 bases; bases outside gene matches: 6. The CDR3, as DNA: TGTGCCATTCGGACAGGGTCGGCTGGAAACACCATATATTTT. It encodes CAIRTGSAGNTIYF.

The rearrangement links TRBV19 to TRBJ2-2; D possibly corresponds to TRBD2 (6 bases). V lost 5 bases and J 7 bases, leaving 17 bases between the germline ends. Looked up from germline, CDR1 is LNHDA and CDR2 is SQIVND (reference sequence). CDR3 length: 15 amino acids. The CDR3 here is CASSGIWGLGGELFF. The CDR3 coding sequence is TGTGCCAGTAGTGGAATTTGGGGACTGGGCGGGGAGCTGTTTTTT.

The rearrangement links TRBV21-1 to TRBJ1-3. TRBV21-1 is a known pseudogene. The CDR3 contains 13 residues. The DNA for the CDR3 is TGTGCCTCGGTACGGAGCTCTGGAAACACCATATATTTT. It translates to CASVRSSGNTIYF.

The chain's CDR3 is CAISEQINEQFF. The CDR3 nucleotides are TGTGCCATCAGTGAGCAGATCAATGAGCAGTTCTTC. The chain links TRBV10-3 to TRBJ2-1; no firm D call. This CDR3 region has 12 residues. The ends were cut back, 2 bases at V and 6 bases at J, with 5 bases in the middle. Looked up from germline, CDR1 is ENHRY and CDR2 is SYGVKD.

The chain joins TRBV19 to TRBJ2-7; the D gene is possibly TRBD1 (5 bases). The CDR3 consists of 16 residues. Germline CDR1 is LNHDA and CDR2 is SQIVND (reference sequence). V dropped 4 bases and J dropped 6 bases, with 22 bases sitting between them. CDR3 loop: CASSRQQGVRMPEQYF. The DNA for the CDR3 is TGTGCCAGTAGTAGACAACAAGGGGTGAGGATGCCCGAGCAGTACTTC.

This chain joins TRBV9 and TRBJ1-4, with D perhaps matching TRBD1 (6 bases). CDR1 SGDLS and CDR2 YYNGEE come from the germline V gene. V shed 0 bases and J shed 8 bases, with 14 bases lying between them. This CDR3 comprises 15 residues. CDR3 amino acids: CASSVGNRASEKLFF. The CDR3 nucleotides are TGTGCCAGCAGCGTAGGAAACAGGGCTAGCGAAAAACTGTTTTTT.

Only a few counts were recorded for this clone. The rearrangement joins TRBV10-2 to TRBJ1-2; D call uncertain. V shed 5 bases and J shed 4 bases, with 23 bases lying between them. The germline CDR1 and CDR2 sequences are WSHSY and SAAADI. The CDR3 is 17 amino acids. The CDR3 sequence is CASSRRRGEKSFYGYTF. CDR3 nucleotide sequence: TGCGCCAGCAGTCGCCGGCGGGGAGAGAAGAGCTTCTATGGCTACACCTTC.

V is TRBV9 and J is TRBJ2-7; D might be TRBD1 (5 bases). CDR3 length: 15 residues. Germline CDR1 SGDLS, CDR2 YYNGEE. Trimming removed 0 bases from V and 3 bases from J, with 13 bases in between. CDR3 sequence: CASSVGQGLFYEQYF. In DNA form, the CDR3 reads TGTGCCAGCAGCGTAGGGCAGGGTCTCTTCTACGAGCAGTACTTC.

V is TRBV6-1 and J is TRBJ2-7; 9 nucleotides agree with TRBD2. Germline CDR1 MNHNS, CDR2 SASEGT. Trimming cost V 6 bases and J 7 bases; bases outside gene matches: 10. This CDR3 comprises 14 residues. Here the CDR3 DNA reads TGTGCCAGCAGCCGACTAGCGGTAAGTCGGGAGCAGTACTTC. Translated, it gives CASSRLAVSREQYF.

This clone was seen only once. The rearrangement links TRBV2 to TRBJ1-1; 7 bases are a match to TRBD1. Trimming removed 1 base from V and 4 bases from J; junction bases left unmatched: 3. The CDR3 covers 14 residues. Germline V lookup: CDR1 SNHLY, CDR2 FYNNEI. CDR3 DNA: TGTGCCAGCAGTGAAGTACAGGGGAGCACTGAAGCTTTCTTT. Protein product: CASSEVQGSTEAFF. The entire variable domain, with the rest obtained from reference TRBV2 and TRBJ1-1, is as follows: EPEVTQTPSHQVTQMGQEVILRCVPISNHLYFYWYRQILGQKVEFLVSFYNNEISEKSEIFDDQFSVERPDGSNFTLKIRSTKLEDSAMYFCASSEVQGSTEAFFGQGTRLTVV.

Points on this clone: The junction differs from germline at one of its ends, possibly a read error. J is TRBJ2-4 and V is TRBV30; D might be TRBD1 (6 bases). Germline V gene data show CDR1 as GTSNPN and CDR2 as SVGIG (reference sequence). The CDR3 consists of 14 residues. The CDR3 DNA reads TGTGCCTGGAGTGTAGGGGGAGCCAAAAACAGTCAGTACTTC. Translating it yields CAWSVGGAKNSQYF.

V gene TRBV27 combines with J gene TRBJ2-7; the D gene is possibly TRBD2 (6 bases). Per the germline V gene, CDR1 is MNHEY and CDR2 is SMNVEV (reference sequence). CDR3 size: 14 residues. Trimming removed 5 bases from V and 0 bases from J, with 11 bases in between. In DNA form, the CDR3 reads TGTGCCAGCAGTGCGGACTACCTCTCCTACGAGCAGTACTTC. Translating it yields CASSADYLSYEQYF.

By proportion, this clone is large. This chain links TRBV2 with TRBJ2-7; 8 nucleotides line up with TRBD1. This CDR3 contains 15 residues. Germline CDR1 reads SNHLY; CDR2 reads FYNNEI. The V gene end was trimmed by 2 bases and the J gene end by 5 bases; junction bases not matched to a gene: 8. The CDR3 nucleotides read TGTGCCAGCAGTGAAATCGGGACAGGAGGTGACGAGCAGTACTTC. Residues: CASSEIGTGGDEQYF.